These 18 T cell receptor beta chains came from one sample sequenced in a study of blood T cell repertoires in COVID-19. The table came from immunoSEQ multiplex PCR; TCRdb's copy has only in-frame clones and leaves some out. Of about 140,000 clones detected, approximately 91% appear once; the ten largest clones hold 1.5% to 2%. Sequencing input: peripheral blood. The source is a man in his 70s with acute or convalescent COVID-19.

V and J are TRBV7-9 and TRBJ1-4, with D possibly matching TRBD1 (6 bases). From germline, CDR1 is SEHNR and CDR2 FQNEAQ (reference sequence). The CDR3 runs 17 residues. V lost 4 bases to trimming and J lost 0 bases, with 15 bases between them. The CDR3 DNA is TGTGCCAGCAGCTCCCCCCCCTCAGGGGCAACTAATGAAAAACTGTTTTTT. It yields the protein CASSSPPSGATNEKLFF.

CDR3 region: CASSPIGGTGASTDTQYF. In DNA, the CDR3 is TGTGCCAGCTCACCGATCGGAGGCACAGGGGCTAGCACAGATACGCAGTATTTT. V gene TRBV18 combines with J gene TRBJ2-3; TRBD1 agrees at 7 bases. With 3 bases clipped from V and 0 bases from J, the junction kept 12 bases outside the gene matches. CDR1 is KGHSH, CDR2 LQKENI, per germline. This CDR3 has 18 residues.

The CDR3 region has the DNA TGCGCCAGCAGCTCGGGGACTGGAATGGAAGCTTTCTTT. It codes for CASSSGTGMEAFF. The V gene is TRBV5-1, the J gene TRBJ1-1; a possible D gene is TRBD1 (5 bases). The CDR3 is 13 amino acids. Germline V CDR1 and CDR2: SGHRS, YFSETQ. V was pared by 3 bases and J by 8 bases, with 14 bases between.

This chain joins TRBV5-8 and TRBJ1-5, with D possibly being TRBD1 (5 bases). CDR3 size: 18 residues. Per the germline V gene, CDR1 is SGHTS and CDR2 is YDEGEE. V lost 0 bases, J lost 0 bases, and 16 bases lay in between. The CDR3 nucleotides are TGTGCCAGCAGCTTGGACACCCCAAGGGGCCATAGCAATCAGCCCCAGCATTTT. Amino acids: CASSLDTPRGHSNQPQHF.

CDR3 residues: CASSIDPGRVWADTQYF. The CDR3 DNA follows: TGTGCCAGTAGTATAGATCCGGGCAGGGTATGGGCAGATACGCAGTATTTT. The J gene is TRBJ2-3, the V gene TRBV19; D perhaps matches TRBD1 (5 bases). The V end was cut by 0 bases, the J end by 4 bases, with 17 bases between. The CDR3 has 17 amino acids. Germline loops: CDR1 LNHDA, CDR2 SQIVND (reference sequence).

The J gene is TRBJ1-5, the V gene TRBV24-1; a possible D gene is TRBD1 (6 bases). Trimming took 2 bases from V and 3 from J, leaving 7 bases between them. Germline CDR1 is KGHDR and CDR2 is SFDVKD. CDR3 length equals 14 residues. Written as DNA, the CDR3 is TGTGCCACCAGTGATTCAGGGGCCAATCAGCCCCAGCATTTT. Its protein is CATSDSGANQPQHF.

The chain has TRBV7-3 and TRBJ2-2; D is possibly TRBD1 (6 bases). Germline CDR1 is SGHTA and CDR2 is FQGTGA. V dropped 2 bases and J dropped 2 bases, with 12 bases sitting between them. The CDR3 contains 16 residues. CDR3 sequence reads: CASSLQGRRNTGELFF. In DNA form, the CDR3 reads TGTGCCAGCAGCTTACAGGGGCGCCGTAACACCGGGGAGCTGTTTTTT.

The chain employs TRBV5-4 and TRBJ1-2; D not resolved. Germline V gene data show CDR1 as SGHNT and CDR2 as YYREEE (reference sequence). V lost 2 bases and J 7 bases, leaving 15 bases between the germline ends. The CDR3 has 14 amino acids. This CDR3 is CASSFGGARGGYTF. CDR3 coding DNA: TGTGCCAGCAGCTTTGGTGGCGCACGGGGTGGCTACACCTTC.

The V and J genes are TRBV7-8 and TRBJ1-5; 10 nucleotides match TRBD1. The CDR3 is made up of 15 amino acids. Germline V gene sequence: CDR1 SGHVS, CDR2 FQNEAQ. With V trimmed by 1 base and J by 5 bases, 2 bases remained unmatched. The CDR3 loop is CASSLGDRGDQPQHF. In DNA form, the CDR3 reads TGTGCCAGCAGCTTAGGGGACAGGGGAGATCAGCCCCAGCATTTT.

This clone was detected once. V usage is TRBV5-1 and J usage is TRBJ1-2; 7 nucleotides align to TRBD1. Germline trimming cut 2 bases from V and 4 bases from J; bases unmatched to any gene: 2. The CDR3 spans 13 residues. Germline lookup yields CDR1 SGHRS and CDR2 YFSETQ. Written as DNA, the CDR3 is TGCGCCAGCAGCTTAGGACAGGTCTATGGCTACACCTTC. Its translation: CASSLGQVYGYTF.

The chain joins TRBV14 to TRBJ2-1; no firm D call. Germline CDR1 and CDR2: SGHDN and FVKESK. Trimming took 3 bases from V and 9 from J, leaving 12 bases between them. The length of the CDR3 is 13 residues. CDR3 region: CASSQVLLGEQFF. The CDR3 DNA sequence: TGTGCCAGCAGCCAGGTCCTGCTCGGTGAGCAGTTCTTC.

The chain has TRBV5-4 and TRBJ1-1, with 7 positions matching TRBD1. V dropped 0 bases and J dropped 2; count of bases not matched to a gene: 7. CDR3 size: 16 residues. The germline V gene encodes CDR1 SGHNT and CDR2 YYREEE (reference sequence). Here the CDR3 DNA reads TGTGCCAGCAGCTTGGAGAAGGGGGCGGGTAACACTGAAGCTTTCTTT. This gives the protein CASSLEKGAGNTEAFF.

V usage is TRBV7-9 and J usage is TRBJ2-5; D possibly corresponds to TRBD2 (6 bases). V was pared by 5 bases and J by 2 bases, with 12 bases between. This CDR3 spans 14 amino acids. Per germline, CDR1 SEHNR and CDR2 FQNEAQ (reference sequence). CDR3 sequence: CASSQGGRQETQYF. The DNA of the CDR3 is TGTGCCAGCAGCCAGGGAGGACGGCAAGAGACCCAGTACTTC.

The chain joins TRBV11-2 to TRBJ1-4, with 9 bases that match TRBD1. Trimming at V came to 5 bases and at J to 8 bases, leaving 3 bases not matched to a gene. CDR1 and CDR2 (germline): SGHAT, FQNNGV. The CDR3 runs to 13 residues. Here the CDR3 DNA reads TGTGCCAGCAGCCGGGACAGGGCAGAAAAACTGTTTTTT. It specifies CASSRDRAEKLFF.

Notes on this clone: Other DNA sequences in the sample encode the same CDR3. This chain connects TRBV6-5 to TRBJ2-7; a weak D match, TRBD1 (5 bases). Germline values: CDR1 MNHEY, CDR2 SVGAGI. The V and J ends lost 5 bases and 0 bases respectively, with 8 bases between them. This CDR3 spans 13 amino acids. The CDR3 sequence: CASSRQSSYEQYF. CDR3 in DNA: TGTGCCAGCAGTAGACAGAGCTCCTACGAGCAGTACTTC.

This clone was seen a handful of times. V and J are TRBV9 and TRBJ1-3; no firm D call. The CDR3 length is 14 residues. V lost 0 bases and J lost 1, with 5 bases in between. Germline-derived CDR1 and CDR2 are SGDLS and YYNGEE. The DNA for the CDR3 is TGTGCCAGCAGCGTAGCGGGATCTGGAAACACCATATATTTT. This encodes CASSVAGSGNTIYF.

The chain couples TRBV7-2 to TRBJ2-7, with 10 bases lining up with TRBD2. The junction had 5 bases not matched to a gene; V was cut back by 1 base and J by 2 bases. CDR3 size: 16 residues. Per the germline V gene, CDR1 is SGHTA and CDR2 is FQGNSA. The CDR3 loop reads CASSLVKGLATYEQYF. CDR3 sequence (DNA): TGTGCCAGCAGCTTAGTCAAGGGACTAGCGACCTACGAGCAGTACTTC.

The CDR3 region is CASTSQPGGSVNTIYF. CDR3 sequence (DNA): TGTGCCAGCACTTCCCAACCGGGGGGGTCGGTAAACACCATATATTTT. The chain couples TRBV7-2 to TRBJ1-3, with a weak D call TRBD1 (5 bases). This CDR3 is built from 16 residues. V lost 7 bases to trimming and J lost 6 bases, with 22 bases between them. Germline V gene lookup returns CDR1 SGHTA and CDR2 FQGNSA.